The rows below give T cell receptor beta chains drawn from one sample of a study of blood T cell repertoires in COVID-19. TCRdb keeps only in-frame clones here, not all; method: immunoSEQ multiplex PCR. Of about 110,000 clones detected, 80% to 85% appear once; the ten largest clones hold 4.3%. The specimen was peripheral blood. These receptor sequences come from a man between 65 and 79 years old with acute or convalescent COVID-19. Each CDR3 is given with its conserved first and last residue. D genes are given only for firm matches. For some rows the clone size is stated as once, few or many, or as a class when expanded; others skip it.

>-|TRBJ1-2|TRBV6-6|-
CASSYATEAGGYTF
TGTGCCAGCAGTTATGCGACAGAGGCTGGTGGCTACACCTTC
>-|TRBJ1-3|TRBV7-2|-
CASSLALGAGNTIYF
TGTGCCAGCAGCTTAGCGCTAGGGGCTGGAAACACCATATATTTT
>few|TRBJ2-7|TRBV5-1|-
CASSPTSGSSYEQYF
TGCGCCAGCAGCCCTACCTCCGGGAGCTCCTACGAGCAGTACTTC
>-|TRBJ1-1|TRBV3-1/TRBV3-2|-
CASSQDPGGFTEAFF
TGTGCCAGCAGCCAAGATCCGGGGGGTTTCACTGAAGCTTTCTTT
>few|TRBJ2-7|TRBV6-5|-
CASSYAAGTTPYEQYF
TGTGCCAGCAGTTACGCGGCGGGGACGACTCCATACGAGCAGTACTTC
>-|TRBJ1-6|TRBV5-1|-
CASSLTSFGNSPLHF
TGCGCCAGCAGCCTTACCTCTTTCGGGAATTCACCCCTCCACTTT
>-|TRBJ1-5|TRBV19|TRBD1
CASSRDRADQPQHF
TGTGCCAGTAGCCGGGACAGGGCGGATCAGCCCCAGCATTTT
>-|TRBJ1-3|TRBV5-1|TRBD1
CASSLGDRTGNTIYF
TGCGCCAGCAGCTTGGGGGACAGAACAGGAAACACCATATATTTT
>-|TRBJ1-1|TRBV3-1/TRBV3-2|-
CASSQVVETEAFF
TGTGCCAGCAGCCAAGTCGTAGAGACTGAAGCTTTCTTT
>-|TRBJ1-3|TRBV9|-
CASSARVGSGNTIYF
TGTGCCAGCAGCGCCAGGGTGGGCTCTGGAAACACCATATATTTT
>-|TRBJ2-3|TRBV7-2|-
CASSLGQATDTQYF
TGTGCCAGCAGCTTAGGACAGGCCACAGATACGCAGTATTTT
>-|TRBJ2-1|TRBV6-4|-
CASSFRASGSYNEQFF
TGTGCCAGCAGTTTCAGGGCCTCGGGCTCCTACAATGAGCAGTTCTTC
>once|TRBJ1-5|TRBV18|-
CASSLPGPNQPQHF
TGTGCCAGCTCACTTCCAGGTCCGAATCAGCCCCAGCATTTT